The 9 T cell receptor beta chains reported below all come from one sample, sequenced in a study of identical twins. From the 5' RACE reads, TCRdb called clonotypes with MiXCR, one entry per CDR3 protein. The sample carries about 260,000 distinct CDR3 sequences, 5.5% to 7% recorded once. The data also belong to a second study, concerning yellow fever vaccine responses in identical twins.

The sample consisted of memory (CD45RO+) T cells sorted from blood. These receptors were taken from a woman aged 18-29 years in good health.

In its sample, this clonotype was seen a few times. This chain links TRBV6-1 with TRBJ1-2, with 7 bases lining up with TRBD1. Germline V gene sequence: CDR1 MNHNS, CDR2 SASEGT. The CDR3 length is 13 residues. With 11 bases clipped from V and 3 bases from J, the junction kept 9 bases outside the gene matches. Written as DNA, the CDR3 is TGTGCCCTTAAAGGGGGCTTGGACTATGGCTACACCTTC. Translating it yields CALKGGLDYGYTF.

This clonotype was seen more than once but under ten times. The V gene is TRBV20-1, the J gene TRBJ1-6, with a weak D call TRBD1 (5 bases). Germline values: CDR1 DFQATT, CDR2 SNEGSKA (reference sequence). This CDR3 has 15 residues. The V end lost 6 bases, the J end lost 0 bases, and 12 bases lay between the germline ends. CDR3 residues: CSAKTVSSYNSPLHF. DNA of the CDR3: TGCAGTGCGAAGACAGTTAGCTCCTATAATTCACCCCTCCACTTT.

This clonotype was picked up a small number of times. This rearrangement joins TRBV29-1 to TRBJ2-5; TRBD2 aligns across 12 bases. Per the germline V gene, CDR1 is SQVTM and CDR2 is ANQGSEA. The V and J ends lost 3 bases and 13 bases, in that order; junction bases with no gene match: 18. CDR3 length: 16 residues. This CDR3 is CSVDIQGLAGERPWYF. In DNA, the CDR3 is TGCAGCGTTGACATACAGGGACTAGCGGGCGAGAGGCCGTGGTACTTC.

In its sample, this clonotype was seen a few times. The rearrangement links TRBV12-3 or TRBV12-4 to TRBJ2-5; D uncertain. V lost 4 bases and J lost 1, with 7 bases in between. This CDR3 contains 13 residues. The CDR3 nucleotides read TGTGCCAGCAGTTCGACAACCCAAGAGACCCAGTACTTC. Translation: CASSSTTQETQYF.

In its sample, this clonotype was seen many times. The rearrangement uses TRBV11-2 and TRBJ2-3; 7 positions agree with TRBD2. Trimming cost V 3 bases and J 4 bases; bases outside gene matches: 4. This CDR3 has 14 residues. Germline-derived CDR1 and CDR2 are SGHAT and FQNNGV. CDR3 DNA: TGTGCCAGCAGCTTGCGGGAGAGCGCAGATACGCAGTATTTT. Translating it yields CASSLRESADTQYF.

This clonotype has more than one count but fewer than ten. The CDR3, as DNA: TGTGCCAGCTCACCACCGGGACCGTCACCCCTCCACTTT. Protein: CASSPPGPSPLHF. The J gene is TRBJ1-6, the V gene TRBV18, with a tentative D call TRBD1 (5 bases). Germline CDR1 reads KGHSH; CDR2 reads LQKENI. This CDR3 has 13 amino acids. The V end was cut by 0 bases, the J end by 10 bases, with 7 bases between.

This clonotype was seen a few times. V is TRBV19 and J is TRBJ2-1; no clear D gene. V lost 0 bases to trimming and J lost 7 bases, with 10 bases between them. CDR3 size: 14 residues. CDR1 is LNHDA and CDR2 is SQIVND in the germline V gene (reference sequence). CDR3 residues: CASSIDSSMNEQFF. Here the CDR3 DNA reads TGTGCCAGTAGTATAGATTCCTCTATGAATGAGCAGTTCTTC.

This chain connects TRBV27 to TRBJ1-2, with TRBD1 matching 7 bases. Germline CDR1 MNHEY, CDR2 SMNVEV (reference sequence). The trim removed 6 bases at V and 4 bases at J, leaving 5 bases unmatched. CDR3 length equals 13 residues. The CDR3 loop reads CASRRQGTYGYTF. CDR3 nucleotide sequence: TGTGCCAGCAGAAGACAGGGAACCTATGGCTACACCTTC.

This clonotype showed up many times. The V gene is TRBV5-1, the J gene TRBJ2-2; D is possibly TRBD1 (5 bases). The CDR3 runs to 15 residues. CDR1 SGHRS and CDR2 YFSETQ come from the germline V gene. V lost 4 bases to trimming and J lost 8 bases, with 18 bases between them. This chain's CDR3 is CASSQGNNAPGELFF. The CDR3 DNA sequence: TGCGCCAGCAGCCAGGGTAACAATGCACCGGGGGAGCTGTTTTTT.